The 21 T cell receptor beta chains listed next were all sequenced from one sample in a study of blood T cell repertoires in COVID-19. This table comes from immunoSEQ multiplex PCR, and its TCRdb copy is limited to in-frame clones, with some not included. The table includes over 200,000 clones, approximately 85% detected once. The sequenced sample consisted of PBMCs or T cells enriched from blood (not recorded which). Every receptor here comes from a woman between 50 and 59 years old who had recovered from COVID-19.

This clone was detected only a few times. The CDR3 nucleotides are TGTGCCAGCAGCCTAGACTCGGGACTGGGACACAATGAGCAGTTCTTC. Amino acid sequence: CASSLDSGLGHNEQFF. V gene TRBV27 combines with J gene TRBJ2-1; the D gene is possibly TRBD2 (6 bases). V was cut by 6 bases and J by 5 bases, with 20 bases left in between. This CDR3 region has 16 residues. Germline V CDR1 and CDR2: MNHEY, SMNVEV (reference sequence).

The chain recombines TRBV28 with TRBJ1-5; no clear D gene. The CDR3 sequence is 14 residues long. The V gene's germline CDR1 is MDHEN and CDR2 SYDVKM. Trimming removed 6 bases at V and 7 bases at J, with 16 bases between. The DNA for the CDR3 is TGTGCCAGCAGCGGATTCCGGGTGCGGCAGCCCCAGCATTTT. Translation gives CASSGFRVRQPQHF.

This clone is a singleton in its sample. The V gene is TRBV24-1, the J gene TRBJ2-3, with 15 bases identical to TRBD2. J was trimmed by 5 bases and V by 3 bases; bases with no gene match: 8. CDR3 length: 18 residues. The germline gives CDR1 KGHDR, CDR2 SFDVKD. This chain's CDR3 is CATSDPGLAGGRQDTQYF. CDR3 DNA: TGTGCCACCAGTGATCCGGGACTAGCGGGAGGTAGGCAAGATACGCAGTATTTT.

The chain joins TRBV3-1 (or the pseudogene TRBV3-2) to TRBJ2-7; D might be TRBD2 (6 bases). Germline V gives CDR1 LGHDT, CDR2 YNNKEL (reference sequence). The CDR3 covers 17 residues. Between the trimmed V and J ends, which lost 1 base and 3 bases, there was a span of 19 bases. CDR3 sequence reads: CASSQAGARGGYYEQYF. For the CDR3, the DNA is TGTGCCAGCAGCCAAGCCGGCGCGCGGGGAGGATACTACGAGCAGTACTTC.

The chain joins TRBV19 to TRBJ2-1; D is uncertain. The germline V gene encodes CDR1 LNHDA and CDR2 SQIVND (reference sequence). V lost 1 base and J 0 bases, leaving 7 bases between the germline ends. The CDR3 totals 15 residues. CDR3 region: CASSIGASSYNEQFF. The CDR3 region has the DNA TGTGCCAGTAGTATAGGGGCGAGCTCCTACAATGAGCAGTTCTTC.

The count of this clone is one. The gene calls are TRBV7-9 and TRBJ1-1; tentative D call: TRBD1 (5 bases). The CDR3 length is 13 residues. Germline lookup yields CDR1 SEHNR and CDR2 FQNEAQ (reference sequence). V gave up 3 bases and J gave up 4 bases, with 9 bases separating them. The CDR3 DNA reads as TGTGCCAGCAGCTTTCAAGGGGTCACTGAAGCTTTCTTT. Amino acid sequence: CASSFQGVTEAFF. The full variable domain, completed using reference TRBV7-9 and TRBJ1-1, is DTGVSQNPRHKITKRGQNVTFRCDPISEHNRLYWYRQTLGQGPEFLTYFQNEAQLEKSRLLSDRFSAERPKGSFSTLEIQRTEQGDSAMYLCASSFQGVTEAFFGQGTRLTVV.

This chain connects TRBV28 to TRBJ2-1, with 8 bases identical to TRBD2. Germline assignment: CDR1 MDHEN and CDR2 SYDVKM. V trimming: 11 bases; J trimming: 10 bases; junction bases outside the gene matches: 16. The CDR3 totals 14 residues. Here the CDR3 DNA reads TGTGCCTGCGCCCGTAGCGGGACGCCGGGGGAGCAGTTCTTC. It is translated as CACARSGTPGEQFF.

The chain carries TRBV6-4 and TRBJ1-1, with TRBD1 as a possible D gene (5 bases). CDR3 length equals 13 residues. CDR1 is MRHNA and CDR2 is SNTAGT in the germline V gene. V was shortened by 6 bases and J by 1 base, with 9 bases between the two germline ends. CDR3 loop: CASSNTGNTEAFF. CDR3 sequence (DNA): TGTGCCAGCAGCAACACAGGGAACACTGAAGCTTTCTTT.

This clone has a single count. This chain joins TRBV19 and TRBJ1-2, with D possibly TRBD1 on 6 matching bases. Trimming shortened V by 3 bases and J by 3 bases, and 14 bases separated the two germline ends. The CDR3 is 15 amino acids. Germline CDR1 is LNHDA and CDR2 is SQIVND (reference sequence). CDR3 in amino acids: CASSIGQGIYYGYTF. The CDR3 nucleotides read TGTGCCAGTAGTATCGGTCAGGGGATCTACTATGGCTACACCTTC.

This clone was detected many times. The CDR3 coding sequence is TGTGCCATCAGTGAGGACGACAGGGGAGCTTTCTTT. Protein sequence: CAISEDDRGAFF. This rearrangement joins TRBV10-3 to TRBJ1-1; TRBD1 aligns across 8 bases. The CDR3 contains 12 residues. V shed 2 bases and J 10 bases; nucleotides not matched to a gene: 3. The V gene's germline CDR1 is ENHRY and CDR2 SYGVKD.

The CDR3 DNA sequence: TGTGCCAGCAGCCTAGGGACAGTGAACACTGAAGCTTTCTTT. Its protein product is CASSLGTVNTEAFF. This chain links TRBV2 with TRBJ1-1; 7 nucleotides line up with TRBD1. The trim removed 6 bases at V and 0 bases at J, leaving 4 bases unmatched. Germline-derived CDR1 and CDR2 are SNHLY and FYNNEI. This CDR3 contains 14 residues. The whole variable domain, remainder taken from reference TRBV2 and TRBJ1-1, is EPEVTQTPSHQVTQMGQEVILRCVPISNHLYFYWYRQILGQKVEFLVSFYNNEISEKSEIFDDQFSVERPDGSNFTLKIRSTKLEDSAMYFCASSLGTVNTEAFFGQGTRLTVV.

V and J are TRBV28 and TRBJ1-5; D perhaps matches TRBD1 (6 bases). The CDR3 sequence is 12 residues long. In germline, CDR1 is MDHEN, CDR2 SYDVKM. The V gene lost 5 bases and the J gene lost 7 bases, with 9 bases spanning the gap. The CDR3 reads CASSLTGQPQHF. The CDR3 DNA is TGTGCCAGCAGTCTGACAGGACAGCCCCAGCATTTT. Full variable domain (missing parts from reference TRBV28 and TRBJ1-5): DVKVTQSSRYLVKRTGEKVFLECVQDMDHENMFWYRQDPGLGLRLIYFSYDVKMKEKGDIPEGYSVSREKKERFSLILESASTNQTSMYLCASSLTGQPQHFGDGTRLSIL.

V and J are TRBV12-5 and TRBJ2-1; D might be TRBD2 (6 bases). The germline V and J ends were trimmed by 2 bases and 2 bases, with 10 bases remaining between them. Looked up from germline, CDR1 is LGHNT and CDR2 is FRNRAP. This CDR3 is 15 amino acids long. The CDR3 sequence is CASGLRRVAYNEQFF. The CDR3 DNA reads TGTGCTAGTGGTTTGAGGAGGGTCGCCTACAATGAGCAGTTCTTC.

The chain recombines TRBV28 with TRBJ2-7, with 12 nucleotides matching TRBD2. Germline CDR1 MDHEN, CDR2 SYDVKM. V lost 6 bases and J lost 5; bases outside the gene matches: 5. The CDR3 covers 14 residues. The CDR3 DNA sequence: TGTGCCAGCAGGCTAGCGGGAGGGCCGGACGAGCAGTACTTC. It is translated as CASRLAGGPDEQYF. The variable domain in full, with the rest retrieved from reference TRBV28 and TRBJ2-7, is DVKVTQSSRYLVKRTGEKVFLECVQDMDHENMFWYRQDPGLGLRLIYFSYDVKMKEKGDIPEGYSVSREKKERFSLILESASTNQTSMYLCASRLAGGPDEQYFGPGTRLTVT.

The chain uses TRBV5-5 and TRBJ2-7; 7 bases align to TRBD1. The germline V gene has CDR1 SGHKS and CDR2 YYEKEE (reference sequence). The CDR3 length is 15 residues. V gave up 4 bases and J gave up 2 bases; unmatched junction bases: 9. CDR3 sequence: CASSADRAHTYEQYF. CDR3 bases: TGTGCCAGCAGCGCCGACAGGGCCCATACCTACGAGCAGTACTTC.

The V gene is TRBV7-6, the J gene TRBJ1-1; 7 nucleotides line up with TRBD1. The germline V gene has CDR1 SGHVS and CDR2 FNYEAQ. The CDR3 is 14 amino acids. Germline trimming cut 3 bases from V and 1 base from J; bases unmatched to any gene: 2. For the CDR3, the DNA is TGTGCCAGCAGCTTCACAGGGGAGAACACTGAAGCTTTCTTT. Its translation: CASSFTGENTEAFF.

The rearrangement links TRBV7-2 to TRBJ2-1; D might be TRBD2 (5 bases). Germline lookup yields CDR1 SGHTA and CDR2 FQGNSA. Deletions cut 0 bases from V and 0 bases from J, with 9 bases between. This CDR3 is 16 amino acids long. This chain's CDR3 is CASSLAAAISYNEQFF. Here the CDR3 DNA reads TGTGCCAGCAGCTTAGCAGCGGCGATCTCCTACAATGAGCAGTTCTTC.

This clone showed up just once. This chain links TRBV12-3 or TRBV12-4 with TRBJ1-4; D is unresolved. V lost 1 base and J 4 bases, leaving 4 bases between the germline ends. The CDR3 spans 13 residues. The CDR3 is CASSLVVNEKLFF. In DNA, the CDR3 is TGTGCCAGCAGTTTAGTAGTTAATGAAAAACTGTTTTTT.

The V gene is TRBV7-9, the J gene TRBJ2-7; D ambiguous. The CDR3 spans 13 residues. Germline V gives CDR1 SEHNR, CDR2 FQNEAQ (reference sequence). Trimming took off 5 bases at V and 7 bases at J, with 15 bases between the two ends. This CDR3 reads CASSPQNPREQYF. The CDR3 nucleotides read TGTGCCAGCAGCCCCCAAAACCCTCGGGAGCAGTACTTC. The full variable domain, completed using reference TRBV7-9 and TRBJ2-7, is DTGVSQNPRHKITKRGQNVTFRCDPISEHNRLYWYRQTLGQGPEFLTYFQNEAQLEKSRLLSDRFSAERPKGSFSTLEIQRTEQGDSAMYLCASSPQNPREQYFGPGTRLTVT.

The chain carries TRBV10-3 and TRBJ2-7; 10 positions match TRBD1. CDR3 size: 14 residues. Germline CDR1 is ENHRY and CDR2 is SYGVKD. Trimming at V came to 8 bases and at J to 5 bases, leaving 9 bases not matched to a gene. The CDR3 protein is CAISGTGEIDEQYF. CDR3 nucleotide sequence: TGTGCCATCTCCGGGACAGGGGAAATCGACGAGCAGTACTTC.

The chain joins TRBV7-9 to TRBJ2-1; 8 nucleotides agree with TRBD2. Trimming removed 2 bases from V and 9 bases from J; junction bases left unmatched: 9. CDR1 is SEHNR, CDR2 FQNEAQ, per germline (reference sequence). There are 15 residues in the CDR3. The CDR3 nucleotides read TGTGCCAGCAGCTTACGGACTAGCCCTACTGTTGAGCAGTTCTTC. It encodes CASSLRTSPTVEQFF.